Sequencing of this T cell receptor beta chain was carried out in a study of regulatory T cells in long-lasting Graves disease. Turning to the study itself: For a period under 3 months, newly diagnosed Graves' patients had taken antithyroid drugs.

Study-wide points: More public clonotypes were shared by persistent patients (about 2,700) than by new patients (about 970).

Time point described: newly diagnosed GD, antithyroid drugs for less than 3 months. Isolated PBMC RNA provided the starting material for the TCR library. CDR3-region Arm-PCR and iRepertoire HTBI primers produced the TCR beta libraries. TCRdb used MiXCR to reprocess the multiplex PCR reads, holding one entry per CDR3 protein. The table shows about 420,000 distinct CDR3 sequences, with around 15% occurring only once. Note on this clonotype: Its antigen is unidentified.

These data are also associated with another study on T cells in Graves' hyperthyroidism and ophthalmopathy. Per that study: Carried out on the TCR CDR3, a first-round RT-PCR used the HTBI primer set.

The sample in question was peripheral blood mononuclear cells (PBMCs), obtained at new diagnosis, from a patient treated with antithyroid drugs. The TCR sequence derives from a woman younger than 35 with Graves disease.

CDR3 in DNA: TGTGCCACCGGCTCACAGGGGATCGAGCAGTACTTC. Translated, it gives CATGSQGIEQYF. The V gene is TRBV15, the J gene TRBJ2-7, with TRBD1 matching over 7 bases. The CDR3 covers 12 residues. The ends lost 8 bases at V and 6 bases at J; junction bases unmatched: 7. Germline assignment: CDR1 LNHNV and CDR2 YYDKDF (reference sequence).